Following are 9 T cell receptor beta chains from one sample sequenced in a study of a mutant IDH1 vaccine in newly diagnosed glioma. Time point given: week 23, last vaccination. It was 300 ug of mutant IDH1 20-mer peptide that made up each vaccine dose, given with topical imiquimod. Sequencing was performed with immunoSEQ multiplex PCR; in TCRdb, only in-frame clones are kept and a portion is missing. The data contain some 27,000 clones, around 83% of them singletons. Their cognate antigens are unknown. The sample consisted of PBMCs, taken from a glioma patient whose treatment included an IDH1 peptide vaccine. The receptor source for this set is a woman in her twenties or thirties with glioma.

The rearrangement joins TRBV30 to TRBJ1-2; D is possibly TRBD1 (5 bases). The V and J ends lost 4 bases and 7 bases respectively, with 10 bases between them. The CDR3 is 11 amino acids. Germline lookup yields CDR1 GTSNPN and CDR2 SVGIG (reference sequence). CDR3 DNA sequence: TGTGCCTGGACCTCCGGGGGTGGCTACACCTTC. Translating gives CAWTSGGGYTF.

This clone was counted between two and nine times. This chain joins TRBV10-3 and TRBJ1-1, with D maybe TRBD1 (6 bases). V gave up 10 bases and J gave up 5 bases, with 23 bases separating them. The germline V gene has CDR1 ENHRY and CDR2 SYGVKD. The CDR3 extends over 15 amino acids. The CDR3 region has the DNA TGTGCCACAAGGCCCGGAGGACAGACGCGGACTGAAGCTTTCTTT. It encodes CATRPGGQTRTEAFF.

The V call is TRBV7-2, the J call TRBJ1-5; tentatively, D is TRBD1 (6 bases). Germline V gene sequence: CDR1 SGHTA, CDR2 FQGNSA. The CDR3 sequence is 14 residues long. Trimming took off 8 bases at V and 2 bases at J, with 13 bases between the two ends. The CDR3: CASGPRQGNQPQHF. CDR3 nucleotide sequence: TGTGCCAGCGGACCTCGACAGGGCAATCAGCCCCAGCATTTT.

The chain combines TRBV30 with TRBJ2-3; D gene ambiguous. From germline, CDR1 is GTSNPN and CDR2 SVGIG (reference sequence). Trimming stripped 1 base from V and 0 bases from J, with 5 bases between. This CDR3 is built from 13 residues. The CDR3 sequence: CAWSATSTDTQYF. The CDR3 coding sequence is TGTGCCTGGAGTGCTACTAGCACAGATACGCAGTATTTT.

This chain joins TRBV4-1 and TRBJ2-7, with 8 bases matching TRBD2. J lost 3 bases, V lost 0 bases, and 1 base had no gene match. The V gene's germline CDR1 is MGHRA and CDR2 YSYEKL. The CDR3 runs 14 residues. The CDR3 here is CASSQEGTSYEQYF. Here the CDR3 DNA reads TGCGCCAGCAGCCAAGAGGGGACTAGCTACGAGCAGTACTTC.

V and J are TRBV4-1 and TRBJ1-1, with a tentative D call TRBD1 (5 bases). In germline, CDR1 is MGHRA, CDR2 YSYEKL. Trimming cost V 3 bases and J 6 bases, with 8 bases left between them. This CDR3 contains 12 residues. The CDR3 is CASSQTASEAFF. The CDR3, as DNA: TGCGCCAGCAGCCAGACAGCCTCTGAAGCTTTCTTT.

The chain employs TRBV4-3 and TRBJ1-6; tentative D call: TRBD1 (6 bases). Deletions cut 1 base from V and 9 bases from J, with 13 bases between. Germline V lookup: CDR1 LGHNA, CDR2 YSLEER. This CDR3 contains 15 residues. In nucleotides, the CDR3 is TGCGCCAGCAGCCAAGTCGGGGGGGCGGGTTCACCCCTCCACTTT. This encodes CASSQVGGAGSPLHF.

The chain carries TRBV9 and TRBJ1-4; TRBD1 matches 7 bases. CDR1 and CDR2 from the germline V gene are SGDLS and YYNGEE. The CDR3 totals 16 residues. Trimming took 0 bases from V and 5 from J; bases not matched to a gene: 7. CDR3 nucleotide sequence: TGTGCCAGCAGCGTAGGACAGGGCTTGCGCAATGAAAAACTGTTTTTT. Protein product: CASSVGQGLRNEKLFF.

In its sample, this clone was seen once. CDR3 loop: CASSQERGGGSTDTQYF. As DNA, the CDR3 is TGCGCCAGCAGCCAAGAACGGGGCGGGGGGTCCACAGATACGCAGTATTTT. The chain is built from TRBV4-3 and TRBJ2-3; 8 positions agree with TRBD2. This CDR3 spans 17 amino acids. Trimming at V came to 0 bases and at J to 2 bases, leaving 7 bases not matched to a gene. CDR1 LGHNA and CDR2 YSLEER come from the germline V gene.